These 5 T cell receptor beta chains came from one sample sequenced in a study of T cells expressing NK-cell markers. TCRdb reanalyzed the 5' RACE reads, giving one entry per CDR3 protein sequence and no DNA. This listing includes approximately 170,000 distinct CDR3 sequences. Sample: blood T cells: a sorted CD56 or NKG2C T cell subset, CD4+ or CD8+ T cells, or bulk PBMC T cells (not recorded which). These receptor sequences come from a man aged 18-70 years in good health.

The chain links TRBV7-6 to TRBJ2-3. CDR1 and CDR2 (germline): SGHVS, FNYEAQ. The CDR3 loop spans 17 amino acids. CDR3 loop: CASSLAERDLYTDTQYF.

The rearrangement joins TRBV2 to TRBJ2-7. Germline loops: CDR1 SNHLY, CDR2 FYNNEI. The CDR3 totals 14 residues. This chain's CDR3 is CASSPVAASYEQYF.

CDR3 sequence: CASRTGEGRTGELFF. The V and J genes are TRBV28 and TRBJ2-2; no DNA is available, so the TRBD1 call from TCRdb remains unchecked. This CDR3 is 15 amino acids long. Looked up from germline, CDR1 is MDHEN and CDR2 is SYDVKM.

The chain recombines TRBV6-1 with TRBJ2-7; TCRdb lists TRBD2, though no DNA is available to test this call. CDR1 is MNHNS and CDR2 is SASEGT in the germline V gene. This CDR3 region has 15 residues. CDR3: CASSEVSAGGYEQYF.

This CDR3 is CASSSGQGYSTQQYF. The chain has TRBV19 and TRBJ2-7; checking the TCRdb D call of TRBD1 is not possible without DNA. The CDR3 has 15 residues. The germline gives CDR1 LNHDA, CDR2 SQIVND (reference sequence).